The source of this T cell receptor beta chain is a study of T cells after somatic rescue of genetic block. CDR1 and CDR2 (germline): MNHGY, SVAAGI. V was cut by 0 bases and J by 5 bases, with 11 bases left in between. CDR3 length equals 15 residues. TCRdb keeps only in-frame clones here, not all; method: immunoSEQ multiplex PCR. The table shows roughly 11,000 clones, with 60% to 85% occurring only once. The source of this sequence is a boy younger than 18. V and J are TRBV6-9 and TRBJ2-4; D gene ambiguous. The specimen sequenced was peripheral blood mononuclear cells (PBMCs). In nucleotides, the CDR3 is TGTGCCAGCAGTTATTCAGGCTATGGGGAAAACATTCAGTACTTC. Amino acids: CASSYSGYGENIQYF.